These T cell receptor beta chains were read from a single sample in a study of blood T cell repertoires in COVID-19. Profiled with immunoSEQ multiplex PCR; TCRdb holds only in-frame clones, not every one. The sample carries about 260,000 clones, approximately 86% recorded once. The sequencing sample was made of peripheral blood. Receptor source: a man in his thirties or forties with active or convalescent COVID-19. Both conserved end residues are part of each CDR3. A D gene is named only where the DNA matches it firmly. A row's size may be missing; if present it is once, few, many or a size class.

D gene	V gene	clone size	J gene	CDR3 protein	CDR3 DNA
.	TRBV4-1	.	TRBJ2-3	CASSQVWRDTQYF	TGCGCCAGCAGCCAAGTCTGGAGAGATACGCAGTATTTT
TRBD2	TRBV5-4	.	TRBJ2-3	CASSLSAGGSDTQYF	TGTGCCAGCAGCTTATCAGCGGGGGGGTCAGATACGCAGTATTTT
.	TRBV6-5	.	TRBJ1-1	CASGRVNTEAFF	TGTGCCAGCGGTCGGGTGAACACTGAAGCTTTCTTT
TRBD1	TRBV29-1	.	TRBJ1-4	CSGRDRDNEKLFF	TGCAGCGGCCGGGACAGAGATAATGAAAAACTGTTTTTT
.	TRBV11-2	.	TRBJ2-5	CASSTHRDQETQYF	TGTGCCAGCAGCACCCACCGGGACCAAGAGACCCAGTACTTC
.	TRBV29-1	.	TRBJ1-2	CSVGGGDYGYTF	TGCAGCGTTGGGGGGGGCGACTATGGCTACACCTTC
TRBD1	TRBV7-2	.	TRBJ1-5	CASSLRGQPNQPQHF	TGTGCCAGCAGCTTACGGGGACAGCCTAATCAGCCCCAGCATTTT
.	TRBV27	.	TRBJ2-7	CASSSGNEQYF	TGTGCCAGCAGTTCGGGGAACGAGCAGTACTTC
TRBD1	TRBV19	.	TRBJ2-7	CASSTPGQGDEQYF	TGTGCCAGTAGTACGCCGGGACAGGGTGACGAGCAGTACTTC
TRBD1	TRBV6-5	.	TRBJ1-5	CASSSLTGASQPQHF	TGTGCCAGCAGTTCTTTGACAGGGGCGAGTCAGCCCCAGCATTTT
TRBD1	TRBV6-5	once	TRBJ2-7	CASSYLGQGSYEQYF	TGTGCCAGCAGTTACTTAGGACAGGGGTCCTACGAGCAGTACTTC
TRBD1	TRBV6-5	.	TRBJ1-2	CASSYSSGGQGSGYTF	TGTGCCAGCAGTTACTCGAGTGGAGGACAGGGAAGTGGCTACACCTTC
TRBD1	TRBV5-5	.	TRBJ2-3	CASSWGTGTTDTQYF	TGTGCCAGCAGCTGGGGGACAGGGACCACAGATACGCAGTATTTT
TRBD1	TRBV18	.	TRBJ1-2	CASSPTTSGTGSYGYTF	TGTGCCAGCTCCCCTACGACCTCCGGGACAGGGAGCTATGGCTACACCTTC
.	TRBV4-1	once	TRBJ1-1	CASSQLERGDTEAFF	TGCGCCAGCAGCCAACTCGAACGGGGGGACACTGAAGCTTTCTTT
.	TRBV5-1	.	TRBJ2-7	CASSRTDIPSEQYF	TGCGCCAGCAGCCGAACCGACATCCCCTCCGAGCAGTACTTC
TRBD2	TRBV10-3	.	TRBJ2-3	CAISPRSGGYTQYF	TGTGCCATCAGTCCGAGGAGCGGGGGGTATACGCAGTATTTT
.	TRBV7-6	.	TRBJ2-7	CASSLKGQTEQYF	TGTGCCAGCAGCCTCAAAGGACAAACCGAGCAGTACTTC
.	TRBV9	.	TRBJ2-7	CASSVGMESEQYF	TGTGCCAGCAGCGTAGGGATGGAGTCCGAGCAGTACTTC
.	TRBV9	.	TRBJ1-5	CASSVVPTNSNQPQHF	TGTGCCAGCAGCGTAGTTCCAACTAATAGCAATCAGCCCCAGCATTTT
TRBD1	TRBV19	few	TRBJ1-2	CASRNRGTNYGYTF	TGTGCCAGTAGAAACAGGGGGACTAACTATGGCTACACCTTC
TRBD1	TRBV6-5	.	TRBJ1-1	CASSSRQGAGTEAFF	TGTGCCAGCAGCTCCAGACAGGGGGCCGGCACTGAAGCTTTCTTT
TRBD1	TRBV12-3/TRBV12-4	.	TRBJ2-3	CASRYSDRDTQYF	TGTGCCAGCAGATACTCGGACAGGGATACGCAGTATTTT
TRBD2	TRBV6-2/TRBV6-3	.	TRBJ2-7	CASSYSGLAVSYEQYF	TGTGCCAGCAGTTACTCAGGACTAGCGGTCTCCTACGAGCAGTACTTC
.	TRBV10-2	.	TRBJ1-5	CASSEISSNNQPQHF	TGCGCCAGCAGTGAAATCTCCAGTAACAATCAGCCCCAGCATTTT
TRBD1	TRBV19	once	TRBJ1-6	CASRSTGGLSPLHF	TGTGCCAGTAGGTCGACAGGGGGCCTTTCACCCCTCCACTTT
.	TRBV10-1	.	TRBJ1-6	CASIFSTSRQNSPLHF	TGCGCCAGCATCTTCTCAACCTCGAGACAGAATTCACCCCTCCACTTT
.	TRBV7-9	few	TRBJ1-1	CASSLGFSGVETEAFF	TGTGCCAGCAGCTTAGGCTTTTCGGGGGTTGAAACTGAAGCTTTCTTT
.	TRBV11-2	.	TRBJ2-6	CASSGDRTGANVLTF	TGTGCCAGCAGCGGAGACAGGACTGGGGCCAACGTCCTGACTTTC
TRBD1	TRBV7-6	few	TRBJ2-7	CASSPMTGGQGVYEQYF	TGTGCCAGCAGCCCGATGACAGGAGGACAGGGGGTCTACGAGCAGTACTTC
TRBD2	TRBV7-9	.	TRBJ2-3	CASSFLRGTGTDTQYF	TGTGCCAGCAGCTTTTTGCGGGGGACCGGCACAGATACGCAGTATTTT
TRBD1	TRBV5-8	few	TRBJ1-2	CASSSRDRQNGYTF	TGTGCCAGCAGCTCACGGGACAGGCAGAATGGCTACACCTTC
.	TRBV5-5	.	TRBJ2-7	CASSDGRGEQYF	TGTGCCAGCAGCGACGGTAGGGGCGAGCAGTACTTC
.	TRBV9	.	TRBJ2-1	CASSRPDGVNEQFF	TGTGCCAGCAGCCGGCCAGATGGAGTCAATGAGCAGTTCTTC
.	TRBV6-5	.	TRBJ2-1	CASVLLLDNEQFF	TGTGCCAGCGTTCTCTTACTAGACAATGAGCAGTTCTTC
.	TRBV27	.	TRBJ1-3	CASSLTDNPGNTIYF	TGTGCCAGCAGTTTAACAGATAATCCTGGAAACACCATATATTTT
.	TRBV23-1	.	TRBJ1-5	CASTQLGGRGSNQPQHF	TGCGCCAGCACCCAACTCGGCGGGAGAGGGAGCAATCAGCCCCAGCATTTT
TRBD2	TRBV30	.	TRBJ2-1	CAWSGLAGLSYNEQFF	TGTGCCTGGAGTGGACTAGCGGGACTCTCCTACAATGAGCAGTTCTTC
.	TRBV5-6	.	TRBJ2-7	CASSLRVQGSSSYEQYF	TGTGCCAGCAGCTTGAGGGTGCAGGGGTCAAGCTCCTACGAGCAGTACTTC
.	TRBV6-5	.	TRBJ2-7	CASIQVLGEQYF	TGTGCCAGCATCCAGGTTTTAGGCGAGCAGTACTTC
TRBD2	TRBV7-8	.	TRBJ2-5	CASSLSGGIQETQYF	TGTGCCAGCAGCTTAAGCGGGGGGATCCAAGAGACCCAGTACTTC
.	TRBV11-3	.	TRBJ2-7	CASSLQGRYEQYF	TGTGCCAGCAGCCTACAGGGCCGCTACGAGCAGTACTTC
TRBD1	TRBV6-7	once	TRBJ2-7	CASSYQPGQGRTYEQYF	TGTGCCAGCAGTTACCAACCGGGACAGGGGCGGACCTACGAGCAGTACTTC
TRBD1	TRBV19	once	TRBJ1-1	CASSIGGTGMAEAFF	TGTGCCAGTAGTATAGGAGGGACAGGGATGGCTGAAGCTTTCTTT
.	TRBV9	.	TRBJ1-2	CASSVEGGIYTF	TGTGCCAGCAGCGTAGAGGGAGGCATCTACACCTTC
.	TRBV27	.	TRBJ2-5	CASSLGSVQETQYF	TGTGCCAGCAGTTTAGGTTCAGTCCAAGAGACCCAGTACTTC
.	TRBV29-1	once	TRBJ2-5	CSAHENQETQYF	TGCAGCGCACACGAAAACCAAGAGACCCAGTACTTC
TRBD2	TRBV6-6	.	TRBJ2-7	CATGTSGGGYEQYF	TGTGCCACCGGAACTAGCGGGGGAGGATACGAGCAGTACTTC
.	TRBV19	.	TRBJ2-3	CASSIALTDTQYF	TGTGCCAGTAGTATAGCCCTCACAGATACGCAGTATTTT
TRBD2	TRBV27	once	TRBJ2-1	CASRGTSGVGEQFF	TGTGCCAGCAGGGGTACTAGCGGGGTCGGCGAGCAGTTCTTC